Listed below are T cell receptor beta chains from one sample, sequenced in a study of control samples from healthy donors and cancer patients. The protocol was immunoSEQ multiplex PCR, while the TCRdb copy is restricted to in-frame clones and leaves out a portion. The repertoire includes over 150,000 clones, 94% of them detected once, and 1.1% to 1.5% sits in the top ten. Source material: blood. All receptors derive from a woman aged 18-29 years in good health. The CDR3 runs from the conserved cysteine through the conserved F or W.

J: TRBJ2-3; V: TRBV7-2; CDR3: CASSLILLAGYTDTQYF
J: TRBJ2-3; V: TRBV28; CDR3: CASSPLARGDTQYF
J: TRBJ1-1; V: TRBV5-1; CDR3: CASSLDRVGPEAFF
J: TRBJ1-3; V: TRBV6-5; CDR3: CATGRGSGNTIYF
J: TRBJ1-4; V: TRBV9; CDR3: CASSPLQGEKLFF
J: TRBJ1-2; V: TRBV18; CDR3: CASSPMGQGASGYTF
J: TRBJ2-7; V: TRBV28; CDR3: CASKRQGAREQYF
J: TRBJ1-4; V: TRBV11-2; CDR3: CASSLGGSGKLFF
J: TRBJ1-6; V: TRBV19; CDR3: CASSTPTVALHF
J: TRBJ2-7; V: TRBV6-5; CDR3: CASRGGGGVGEQYF
J: TRBJ2-3; V: TRBV7-9; CDR3: CASSSRLAGGQDTQYF
J: TRBJ2-1; V: TRBV27; CDR3: CASSAGTASYNEQFF
J: TRBJ2-5; V: TRBV10-3; CDR3: CAISANEGAWETQYF
J: TRBJ1-4; V: TRBV27; CDR3: CASSPLGQGLGEKLFF
J: TRBJ1-4; V: TRBV28; CDR3: CASSAGGGEKLFF
J: TRBJ2-7; V: TRBV7-9; CDR3: CASSLVATAYEQYF
J: TRBJ2-7; V: TRBV7-2; CDR3: CASSFRSTGGAYEQYF
J: TRBJ1-1; V: TRBV28; CDR3: CASSLRSRGTEAFF
J: TRBJ1-3; V: TRBV28; CDR3: CASTQASTGNTIYF
J: TRBJ2-7; V: TRBV11-2; CDR3: CASSLGTGREQYF
J: TRBJ2-1; V: TRBV11-3; CDR3: CASSGVDNEQFF
J: TRBJ2-6; V: TRBV18; CDR3: CASSPPVGGSGANVLTF
J: TRBJ1-2; V: TRBV6-2/TRBV6-3; CDR3: CASSWLDRRSPFTF
J: TRBJ2-3; V: TRBV6-4; CDR3: CASSDSGSGGADTQYF
J: TRBJ1-3; V: TRBV9; CDR3: CASSGGQAGNTIYF
J: TRBJ1-3; V: TRBV19; CDR3: CASSEQGARGNTIYF
J: TRBJ1-1; V: TRBV4-2; CDR3: CASSQDQGNTEAFF
J: TRBJ1-5; V: TRBV19; CDR3: CASSIRDRHQPQHF
J: TRBJ1-1; V: TRBV4-1; CDR3: CASSQHGNTEAFF
J: TRBJ2-1; V: TRBV7-6; CDR3: CASSGGRTPYNEQFF
J: TRBJ2-7; V: TRBV6-5; CDR3: CASSHREQGYEQYF
J: TRBJ1-3; V: TRBV4-2; CDR3: CASSSAGSGNTIYF
J: TRBJ2-7; V: TRBV11-3; CDR3: CASSLAGDEQYF
J: TRBJ1-5; V: TRBV2; CDR3: CASSRTGYQPQHF
J: TRBJ1-2; V: TRBV6-5; CDR3: CASKAPFPPFGYTF
J: TRBJ2-7; V: TRBV7-9; CDR3: CASSLMGQGHEQYF
J: TRBJ2-2; V: TRBV21-1; CDR3: CASSKVGTGGKVTGELFF
J: TRBJ2-7; V: TRBV5-3; CDR3: CARSPGGHTYEQYF
J: TRBJ2-7; V: TRBV12-2; CDR3: CASRSQRYELANGVEQYF
J: TRBJ2-2; V: TRBV19; CDR3: CASSIVGYTGELFF
J: TRBJ2-5; V: TRBV5-6; CDR3: CASLVGDRGRETQYF
J: TRBJ1-1; V: TRBV7-2; CDR3: CASSFQGYNTEAFF
J: TRBJ1-2; V: TRBV6-4; CDR3: CASGTGYGYTF